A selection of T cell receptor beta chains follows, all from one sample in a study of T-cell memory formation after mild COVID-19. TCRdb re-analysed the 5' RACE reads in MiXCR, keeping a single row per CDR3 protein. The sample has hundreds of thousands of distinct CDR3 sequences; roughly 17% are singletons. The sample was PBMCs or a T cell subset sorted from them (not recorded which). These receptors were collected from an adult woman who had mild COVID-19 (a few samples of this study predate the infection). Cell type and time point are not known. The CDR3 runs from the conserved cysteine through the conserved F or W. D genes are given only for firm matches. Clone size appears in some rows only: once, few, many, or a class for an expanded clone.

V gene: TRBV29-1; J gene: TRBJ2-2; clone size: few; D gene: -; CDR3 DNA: TGCAGCGTTGAACCCCCCCCGGGGCGCGGGAGTGGGGGCTCCGGGGAGCTGTTTTTT; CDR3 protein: CSVEPPPGRGSGGSGELFF
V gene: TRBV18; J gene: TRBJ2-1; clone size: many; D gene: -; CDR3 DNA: TGTGCCAGCTCACCACCGTTCCCCCGAAATGAGCAGTTCTTC; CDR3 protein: CASSPPFPRNEQFF
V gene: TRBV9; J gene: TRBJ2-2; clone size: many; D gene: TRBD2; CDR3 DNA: TGTGCCAGCAGCCCACGACTAGCGGGAGGCAAGAACACCGGGGAGCTGTTTTTT; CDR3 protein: CASSPRLAGGKNTGELFF
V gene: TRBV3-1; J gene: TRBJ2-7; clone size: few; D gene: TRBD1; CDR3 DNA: TGTGCCAGCAGCACTTGGGACAGAAACTACGAGCAGTACTTC; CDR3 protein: CASSTWDRNYEQYF
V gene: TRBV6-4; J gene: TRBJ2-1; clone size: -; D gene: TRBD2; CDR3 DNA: TGTGCCAGCAGTGACTCGGCTAGCGGATACAATGAGCAGTTCTTC; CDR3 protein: CASSDSASGYNEQFF
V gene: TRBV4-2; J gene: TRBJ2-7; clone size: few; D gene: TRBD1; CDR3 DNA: TGTGCCAGCAGCCAGGACAGGGAGCAGTACTTC; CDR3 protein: CASSQDREQYF
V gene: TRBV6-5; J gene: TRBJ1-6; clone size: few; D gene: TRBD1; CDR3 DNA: TGTGCCAGCAGAGAATCAGACAGGGCTAGTTCACCCCTCCACTTT; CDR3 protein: CASRESDRASSPLHF
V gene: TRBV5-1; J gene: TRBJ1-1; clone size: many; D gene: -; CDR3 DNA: TGCGCCAGCAGCTTAAGCGGCATGAACACTGAAGCTTTCTTT; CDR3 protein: CASSLSGMNTEAFF
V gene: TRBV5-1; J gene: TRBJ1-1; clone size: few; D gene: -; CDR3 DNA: TGCGCCAGCAGCTTGTTAGGGCCAGGGTCGAACACTGAAGCTTTCTTT; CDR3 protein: CASSLLGPGSNTEAFF
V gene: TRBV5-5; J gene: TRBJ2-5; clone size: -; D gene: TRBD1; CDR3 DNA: TGTGCCAGCAGCTTGGCAATAATGGACAGGGGGGAGACCCAGTACTTC; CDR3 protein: CASSLAIMDRGETQYF
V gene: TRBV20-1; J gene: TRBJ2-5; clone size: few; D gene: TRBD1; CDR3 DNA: TGCAGTGCTAGTCCGACAGGGAAAGAGACCCAGTACTTC; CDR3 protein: CSASPTGKETQYF
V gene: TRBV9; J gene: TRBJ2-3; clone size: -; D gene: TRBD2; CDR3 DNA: TGTGCCAGCAGCACAGCGGGGGGCCTAGATACGCAGTATTTT; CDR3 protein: CASSTAGGLDTQYF
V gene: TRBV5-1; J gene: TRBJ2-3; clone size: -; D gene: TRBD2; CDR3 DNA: TGCGCCAGCAGCTTGGTCGGCGGGAGTCCCACAGATACGCAGTATTTT; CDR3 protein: CASSLVGGSPTDTQYF
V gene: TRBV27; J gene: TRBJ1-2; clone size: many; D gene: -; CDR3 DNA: TGTGCCAGCAGCACCGCTCAGGGTGGCTACACCTTC; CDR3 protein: CASSTAQGGYTF
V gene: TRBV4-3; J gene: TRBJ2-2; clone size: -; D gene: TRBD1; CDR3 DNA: TGCGCCAGCAGCCTGAGGGACAGAACGCGGAGCGGGGAGCTGTTTTTT; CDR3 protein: CASSLRDRTRSGELFF
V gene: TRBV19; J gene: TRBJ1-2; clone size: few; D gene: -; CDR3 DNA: TGTGCCAGTAGTATTGATGGGAAAGGCTACACCTTC; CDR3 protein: CASSIDGKGYTF
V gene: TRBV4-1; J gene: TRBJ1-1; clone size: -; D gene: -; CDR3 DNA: TGCGCCAGCAGCCACCTGCCGCTGACTGAAGCTTTCTTT; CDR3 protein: CASSHLPLTEAFF
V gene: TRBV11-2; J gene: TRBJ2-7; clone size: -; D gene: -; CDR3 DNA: TGTGCCAGCAGCGTGCGCCGGGACACAGGGAGCTACGAGCAGTACTTC; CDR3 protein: CASSVRRDTGSYEQYF
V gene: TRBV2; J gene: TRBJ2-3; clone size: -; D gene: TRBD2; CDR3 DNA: TGTGCCAGCAGCCGACTAGCGGGGGCTCCTCCGGATACGCAGTATTTT; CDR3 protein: CASSRLAGAPPDTQYF
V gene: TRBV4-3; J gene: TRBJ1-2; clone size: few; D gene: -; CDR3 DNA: TGCGCCAGCAGCCAAGAATTGCAGCCCTATGGCTACACCTTC; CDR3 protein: CASSQELQPYGYTF
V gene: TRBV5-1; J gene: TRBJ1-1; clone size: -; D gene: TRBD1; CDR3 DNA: TGCGCCAGCAGCTTGGCTCCCGCCAGGGGGGTTGAAGCTTTCTTT; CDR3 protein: CASSLAPARGVEAFF
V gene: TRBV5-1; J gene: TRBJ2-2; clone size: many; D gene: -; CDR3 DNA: TGCGCCAGCAGCTTGGAGGCCGGCTGGGGGTCGAACACCGGGGAGCTGTTTTTT; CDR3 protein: CASSLEAGWGSNTGELFF
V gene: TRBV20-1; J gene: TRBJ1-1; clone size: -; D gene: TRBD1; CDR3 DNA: TGCAGTGCTAGAGGCCCCGGGACAGGGGAAGCTTTCTTT; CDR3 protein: CSARGPGTGEAFF
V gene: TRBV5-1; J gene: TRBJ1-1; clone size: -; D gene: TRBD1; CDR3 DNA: TGCGCCAGCAGCTCCGGGACAGGGGTTACTGAAGCTTTCTTT; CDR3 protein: CASSSGTGVTEAFF
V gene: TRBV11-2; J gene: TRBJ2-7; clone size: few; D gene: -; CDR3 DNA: TGTGCCAGCAGCTTAATGAGCAACGAGCAGTACTTC; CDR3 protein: CASSLMSNEQYF
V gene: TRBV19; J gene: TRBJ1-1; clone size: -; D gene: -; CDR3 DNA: TGTGCCAGTAGTACTCTGTGGGGCCAGATCACTGAAGCTTTCTTT; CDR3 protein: CASSTLWGQITEAFF
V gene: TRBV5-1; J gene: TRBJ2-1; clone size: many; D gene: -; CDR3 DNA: TGCGCCAGCAGCTTTAATGGCGGATCGGACTACAATGAGCAGTTCTTC; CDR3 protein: CASSFNGGSDYNEQFF
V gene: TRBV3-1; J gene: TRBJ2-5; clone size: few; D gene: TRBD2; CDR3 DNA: TGTGCCAGCAGCCAAGATCTGACGACTAGCAAGACCCAGTACTTC; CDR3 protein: CASSQDLTTSKTQYF
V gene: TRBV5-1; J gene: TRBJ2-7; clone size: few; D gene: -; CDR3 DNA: TGCGCCAGCAGCGCAGGACCCTACGAGCAGTACTTC; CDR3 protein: CASSAGPYEQYF